This entry lists 21 T cell receptor beta chains sequenced from one sample in a study of human T cells and chemical hapten exposure (dated by TCRdb to the early 2020s). Library preparation used RACE. TCRdb names NextSeq 500 as the instrument used. The public reads were reanalyzed by TCRdb: fastp trimming at Q25, MiXCR alignment, in-frame beta chains only. Every CDR3 protein is listed once, alongside the most common genes and DNA of its rows. The sample data list about 380,000 distinct CDR3 sequences, and roughly 5.3% of these were observed just once. The ten largest account for 2% to 3% of the sample. The time point label here, explained by the study, means: pre-sensitization, week 0. Reading the label with the study, this specimen's treatment or condition is: therapeutic diphenylcyclopropenone sensitization with weekly scalp DPC. The source was whole blood, collected in connection with sensitization to the hapten diphenylcyclopropenone (DPC). These TCRs come from a woman in her forties or fifties with alopecia areata. Some clones in this sample may be carry-over from other donors' samples.

In this sample, this clonotype turned up many times. This chain connects TRBV4-1 to TRBJ2-1; 13 nucleotides agree with TRBD2. J was trimmed by 5 bases and V by 0 bases; bases with no gene match: 13. CDR1 MGHRA and CDR2 YSYEKL come from the germline V gene. The CDR3 has 20 amino acids. The DNA of the CDR3 is TGCGCCAGCAGCCAAGATCCAGAGACTAGCGGGGGGCGACCTGACAATGAGCAGTTCTTC. Translated, it gives CASSQDPETSGGRPDNEQFF.

With regard to this clonotype: A read error may be the cause here, since a much bigger clone is one base away. This chain joins TRBV6-1 and TRBJ2-1, with D perhaps TRBD2 (6 bases). Germline V gives CDR1 MNHNS, CDR2 SASEGT. The CDR3 spans 12 residues. The V gene lost 1 base and the J gene lost 13 bases, with 11 bases spanning the gap. CDR3 in amino acids: CASSEGCGDQFF. Written as DNA, the CDR3 is TGTGCCAGCAGTGAAGGGTGCGGGGACCAGTTCTTC.

About this clonotype: This may be a read error: a much more frequent sequence differs by one nucleotide. The chain recombines TRBV7-9 with TRBJ2-4; no reliable D call. Trimming stripped 5 bases from V and 5 bases from J, with 10 bases between. The germline CDR1 and CDR2 sequences are SEHNR and FQNEAQ (reference sequence). CDR3 size: 13 residues. The CDR3 loop is CASSLNSQNIQYF. The CDR3 DNA sequence: TGTGCCAGCAGCCTGAACTCCCAAAACATTCAGTACTTC.

This clonotype has only a few counts. This chain uses TRBV2 with TRBJ1-2, with a possible D match to TRBD1 (5 bases). The CDR3 extends over 15 amino acids. Germline CDR1 and CDR2: SNHLY and FYNNEI. Deletions cut 5 bases from V and 4 bases from J, with 17 bases between. CDR3 loop: CASSPPGRSFYGYTF. The CDR3 bases are TGTGCCAGCAGTCCTCCGGGACGGAGCTTCTATGGCTACACCTTC.

This clonotype was seen repeatedly, ten times or more. The V gene is TRBV6-2 or TRBV6-3, the J gene TRBJ1-1; D uncertain. Germline loops: CDR1 MNHEY, CDR2 SVGEGT. V lost 5 bases and J 1 base, leaving 8 bases between the germline ends. This CDR3 region has 13 residues. The CDR3 bases are TGTGCCAGCAGTGCAAACTGGAACACTGAAGCTTTCTTT. Its translation is CASSANWNTEAFF.

This clonotype came up many times. The chain employs TRBV13 and TRBJ2-3, with a possible D match to TRBD2 (5 bases). The CDR3 length is 14 residues. V was pared by 6 bases and J by 3 bases, with 13 bases between. In germline, CDR1 is PRHDT, CDR2 FYEKMQ (reference sequence). DNA of the CDR3: TGTGCCAGCAGTCCGCCCACGGGGACAGATACGCAGTATTTT. Protein sequence: CASSPPTGTDTQYF.

This clonotype was observed a few times. This chain uses TRBV20-1 with TRBJ1-5; D remains unclear. Germline V CDR1 and CDR2: DFQATT, SNEGSKA (reference sequence). Trimming shortened V by 6 bases and J by 6 bases, and 9 bases separated the two germline ends. The CDR3 contains 11 residues. CDR3 residues: CSALDGQPQHF. The CDR3 DNA reads TGCAGTGCCCTTGATGGTCAGCCCCAGCATTTT.

The sample holds a few counts of this clonotype. The chain employs TRBV7-2 and TRBJ2-3; perhaps TRBD2 as D (6 bases). In germline, CDR1 is SGHTA, CDR2 FQGNSA. This CDR3 has 15 amino acids. Trimming took off 5 bases at V and 6 bases at J, with 18 bases between the two ends. Here the CDR3 DNA reads TGTGCCAGCAGCCCGGGACTCCTGACAAGCGATACGCAGTATTTT. This gives the protein CASSPGLLTSDTQYF. The variable domain in full, completed from reference TRBV7-2 and TRBJ2-3, reads GAGVSQSPSNKVTEKGKDVELRCDPISGHTALYWYRQSLGQGLEFLIYFQGNSAPDKSGLPSDRFSAERTGGSVSTLTIQRTQQEDSAVYLCASSPGLLTSDTQYFGPGTRLTVL.

This chain connects TRBV18 to TRBJ2-3; a weak D match, TRBD2 (5 bases). Trimming pared 4 bases from V and 7 bases from J, leaving 12 bases between. This CDR3 spans 13 amino acids. Germline V CDR1 and CDR2: KGHSH, LQKENI. CDR3 protein: CASSRGDGNTQYF. CDR3 DNA: TGTGCCAGCTCACGGGGAGACGGGAATACGCAGTATTTT.

In its sample, this clonotype was seen many times. J is TRBJ2-7 and V is TRBV20-1; possible D gene TRBD1, 5 bases. Germline-derived CDR1 and CDR2 are DFQATT and SNEGSKA (reference sequence). V was cut by 5 bases and J by 0 bases, with 14 bases left in between. This CDR3 is 14 amino acids long. The CDR3 protein is CSAPPQGHSYEQYF. The CDR3 bases are TGCAGTGCTCCACCGCAGGGCCACTCCTACGAGCAGTACTTC.

This clonotype was recorded at least ten times. The chain employs TRBV10-3 and TRBJ2-2; no definite D call. The CDR3 is made up of 12 amino acids. Trimming cost V 6 bases and J 5 bases, with 7 bases left between them. The germline CDR1 and CDR2 sequences are ENHRY and SYGVKD. The CDR3 sequence is CAIREITGELFF. The DNA for the CDR3 is TGTGCCATCAGGGAGATAACCGGGGAGCTGTTTTTT.

This clonotype occurred many times. The CDR3 nucleotides read TGTGCCAGCAGCCAAAGGACTAGCGGGCCTGAGCAGTTCTTC. The encoded protein is CASSQRTSGPEQFF. This chain links TRBV7-2 with TRBJ2-1; 11 nucleotides agree with TRBD2. V trimming: 5 bases; J trimming: 9 bases; junction bases outside the gene matches: 6. CDR3 length: 14 amino acids. In germline, CDR1 is SGHTA, CDR2 FQGNSA.

This clonotype was counted at least ten times. The chain employs TRBV7-6 and TRBJ2-5, with D tentatively TRBD1 (6 bases). V lost 1 base and J 9 bases, leaving 18 bases between the germline ends. There are 15 residues in the CDR3. Looked up from germline, CDR1 is SGHVS and CDR2 is FNYEAQ. The CDR3: CASSLDPGAVRSQYF. The CDR3 DNA sequence: TGTGCCAGCAGCTTAGATCCAGGGGCAGTGCGGTCCCAGTACTTC.

The chain employs TRBV20-1 and TRBJ2-7; the match to TRBD1 covers 10 bases. CDR1 and CDR2 from the germline V gene are DFQATT and SNEGSKA (reference sequence). The CDR3 extends over 16 amino acids. The V gene end was trimmed by 1 base and the J gene end by 5 bases; junction bases not matched to a gene: 11. Here the CDR3 reads CSARVPGTGDRNEQYF. In nucleotides, the CDR3 is TGCAGTGCTAGAGTGCCCGGGACAGGGGATAGGAACGAGCAGTACTTC.

The chain couples TRBV20-1 to TRBJ2-7; D gene unclear. CDR3 size: 12 residues. CDR1 is DFQATT, CDR2 SNEGSKA, per germline (reference sequence). Between the trimmed V and J ends, which lost 4 bases and 5 bases, there was a span of 12 bases. CDR3 nucleotides: TGCAGTGCTAAGAGATATGTAGACGAGCAGTACTTC. Amino acids: CSAKRYVDEQYF.

This clonotype has ten or more counts. The chain links TRBV7-2 to TRBJ1-1, with 7 nucleotides matching TRBD1. The CDR3 sequence is 13 residues long. The V gene's germline CDR1 is SGHTA and CDR2 FQGNSA. V was pared by 10 bases and J by 3 bases, with 8 bases of the junction left unmatched. CDR3 amino acids: CATLQGWDTEAFF. In DNA, the CDR3 is TGTGCCACCCTACAGGGGTGGGACACTGAAGCTTTCTTT.

The V call is TRBV7-3, the J call TRBJ1-1, with D uncertain. From germline, CDR1 is SGHTA and CDR2 FQGTGA. The V gene lost 0 bases and the J gene lost 6 bases, with 8 bases spanning the gap. The length of the CDR3 is 13 residues. This chain's CDR3 is CASSLTGWAEAFF. For the CDR3, the DNA is TGTGCCAGCAGCTTAACGGGGTGGGCTGAAGCTTTCTTT.

This clonotype was detected once. It may be a read error: a sequence one base away is much more abundant. The V and J genes are TRBV27 and TRBJ1-1; D gene uncertain. Germline CDR1 is MNHEY and CDR2 is SMNVEV (reference sequence). This CDR3 comprises 14 residues. Trimming cost V 7 bases and J 1 base, with 13 bases left between them. CDR3 nucleotide sequence: TGTGCCAGCAATTATGCGGGCCGGAACACTGAAGCTTTCTTT. Translation: CASNYAGRNTEAFF.

The rearrangement links TRBV6-5 to TRBJ2-7; TRBD1 matches at 7 bases. Germline loops: CDR1 MNHEY, CDR2 SVGAGI. This CDR3 is built from 16 residues. Trimming cost V 2 bases and J 2 bases; bases outside gene matches: 9. The CDR3 protein is CASSYVPNRGPYEQYF. The DNA for the CDR3 is TGTGCCAGCAGTTACGTACCGAACAGGGGACCCTACGAGCAGTACTTC.

This clonotype has more than one count but fewer than ten. The V call is TRBV4-3, the J call TRBJ2-1, with 8 bases aligning to TRBD2. The CDR3 length is 17 residues. J gave up 8 bases and V 2 bases, and 14 bases lay outside the gene matches. Germline CDR1 and CDR2: LGHNA and YSLEER. The CDR3 loop reads CASSQLRAGALGYEQFF. CDR3 nucleotides: TGCGCCAGCAGCCAATTACGAGCGGGAGCCCTTGGGTATGAGCAGTTCTTC.

This clonotype was observed a handful of times. The chain has TRBV5-6 and TRBJ2-2, with TRBD1 identical over 9 bases. This CDR3 is 15 amino acids long. The V gene end was trimmed by 3 bases and the J gene end by 5 bases; junction bases not matched to a gene: 5. Per the germline V gene, CDR1 is SGHDT and CDR2 is YYEEEE. CDR3 DNA sequence: TGTGCCAGCAGCTCCCCGGGACAGGGTACCGGGGAGCTGTTTTTT. It encodes CASSSPGQGTGELFF.